This T cell receptor beta chain comes out of a study of cytomegalovirus exposure and HLA in healthy donors. Concerning this clone: Antigen unknown.

Primers included in the PCR were 60 Vbeta and 13 Jbeta primers. Sequencing used immunoSEQ multiplex PCR; TCRdb keeps in-frame clones, though not all of them. This sample has 100,000 to 150,000 clones; about 80% occur once, and the top ten carry more than 8%. Despite likely unrecorded immune exposures, the donors were nominally healthy at the time of sampling. Study-level results: Most TCR sequences proved rare, with some public TCRs found in many donors. Immune exposure data for these donors was limited to CMV serostatus. The study designated 150 or so TCR beta chains cytomegalovirus-associated.

The CDR3 is made up of 16 amino acids. Per germline, CDR1 SNHLY and CDR2 FYNNEI. The V gene end was trimmed by 3 bases and the J gene end by 3 bases; junction bases not matched to a gene: 3. The source of this sequence is a young man in good health and CMV-seropositive. This rearrangement joins TRBV2 to TRBJ2-2; TRBD1 matches at 11 bases. Material: PBMCs. The CDR3 nucleotides are TGTGCCAGCAGTGATGGACAGGGGGCGCACACCGGGGAGCTGTTTTTT. Amino acid sequence: CASSDGQGAHTGELFF.